Following are 17 T cell receptor beta chains from one sample sequenced in a study of CD8+CD57+ T cells in acquired aplastic anemia. Only patients with CD8+CD57+ cell expansion on flow cytometry were chosen for sequencing. The use of genomic DNA as template underpinned the TCR beta VDJ and CDR3 profiling. Each CDR3 protein gets one entry after TCRdb re-called the reads with MiXCR. The data show approximately 300,000 distinct CDR3 sequences, with about 50% seen just once and 1% to 1.5% held by the top ten. Material: sorted CD4+, CD8+, or CD8+CD57+ T cells (not recorded which) from PBMCs. These receptors were taken from a human donor with aplastic anemia.

The genes are TRBV19 and TRBJ2-7; TRBD1 matches at 7 bases. Trimming cost V 3 bases and J 2 bases; bases outside gene matches: 7. Germline V gene data show CDR1 as LNHDA and CDR2 as SQIVND (reference sequence). The CDR3 extends over 15 amino acids. The CDR3 coding sequence is TGTGCCAGTAGTATGACCGGGACAGCGCCCTACGAGCAGTACTTC. Protein product: CASSMTGTAPYEQYF.

V and J are TRBV2 and TRBJ2-7, with 7 bases identical to TRBD2. Germline trimming cut 7 bases from V and 1 base from J; bases unmatched to any gene: 7. Germline V gives CDR1 SNHLY, CDR2 FYNNEI. This CDR3 contains 14 residues. The CDR3 is CASTYGTNSYEQYF. DNA of the CDR3: TGTGCCAGCACGTATGGGACTAATTCCTACGAGCAGTACTTC. The variable domain in full, completed from reference TRBV2 and TRBJ2-7, reads EPEVTQTPSHQVTQMGQEVILRCVPISNHLYFYWYRQILGQKVEFLVSFYNNEISEKSEIFDDQFSVERPDGSNFTLKIRSTKLEDSAMYFCASTYGTNSYEQYFGPGTRLTVT.

The chain joins TRBV19 to TRBJ1-6; the match to TRBD1 covers 9 bases. CDR3 size: 14 residues. Trimming cost V 9 bases and J 5 bases; bases outside gene matches: 5. CDR1 and CDR2 from the germline V gene are LNHDA and SQIVND (reference sequence). The CDR3 region is CASTGGFDNSPLHF. The CDR3 DNA is TGTGCCAGCACAGGGGGCTTTGATAATTCACCCCTCCACTTT.

This rearrangement joins TRBV7-9 to TRBJ2-2; TRBD2 aligns across 7 bases. Per germline, CDR1 SEHNR and CDR2 FQNEAQ (reference sequence). This CDR3 contains 16 residues. The CDR3 DNA sequence: TGTGTTAGCAGCTTACGGACGGGACTATGGACCCGGGAGCTGTTTTTT. It encodes CVSSLRTGLWTRELFF.

This sequence joins TRBV2 and TRBJ2-5; unclear D gene. The V gene lost 2 bases and the J gene lost 5 bases, with 3 bases spanning the gap. Germline CDR1 SNHLY, CDR2 FYNNEI. This CDR3 contains 11 residues. CDR3 nucleotide sequence: TGTGCCAGCAGTGAATATGAGACCCAGTACTTC. Amino acids: CASSEYETQYF.

About this clonotype: This may come from a read error, since a much larger clone is one base off. This chain connects TRBV12-3 or TRBV12-4 to TRBJ2-5; the D is unclear. Trimming removed 4 bases from V and 1 base from J, with 19 bases in between. The CDR3 spans 17 residues. The CDR3 DNA is TGTGCCAGCAGTTACCGACCTTCCAGGCACACCCAAGAGACCCAGTACTTC. Its translation: CASSYRPSRHTQETQYF.

This chain uses TRBV2 with TRBJ1-1; D perhaps matches TRBD1 (5 bases). The CDR3 sequence is 13 residues long. The ends were cut back, 6 bases at V and 4 bases at J, with 12 bases in the middle. Germline loops: CDR1 SNHLY, CDR2 FYNNEI. CDR3 sequence (DNA): TGTGCCAGCAGCCAGGGAACGGGCACTGAAGCTTTCTTT. Translating it yields CASSQGTGTEAFF. Filled out from reference TRBV2 and TRBJ1-1, the complete variable domain reads EPEVTQTPSHQVTQMGQEVILRCVPISNHLYFYWYRQILGQKVEFLVSFYNNEISEKSEIFDDQFSVERPDGSNFTLKIRSTKLEDSAMYFCASSQGTGTEAFFGQGTRLTVV.

This clonotype was observed many times. CDR3 residues: CASSFQQGAGTEAFF. CDR3 nucleotide sequence: TGTGCCAGCAGCTTCCAACAGGGGGCAGGCACTGAAGCTTTCTTT. The chain recombines TRBV7-9 with TRBJ1-1; TRBD1 matches 9 bases. V shed 3 bases, J shed 4 bases, and the junction held 6 bases outside the gene matches. Germline-derived CDR1 and CDR2 are SEHNR and FQNEAQ (reference sequence). The CDR3 totals 15 residues.

This chain uses TRBV29-1 with TRBJ2-7; D possibly corresponds to TRBD2 (6 bases). The V gene's germline CDR1 is SQVTM and CDR2 ANQGSEA. Trimming took off 4 bases at V and 2 bases at J, with 12 bases between the two ends. This CDR3 comprises 13 residues. The CDR3 is CSVASGRTYEQYF. DNA of the CDR3: TGCAGCGTTGCGAGCGGGCGAACCTACGAGCAGTACTTC.

The table lists this clonotype with a few counts. The rearrangement joins TRBV7-9 to TRBJ2-7; no clear D gene. Trimming took 6 bases from V and 1 from J, leaving 10 bases between them. Germline CDR1 reads SEHNR; CDR2 reads FQNEAQ (reference sequence). This CDR3 is 13 amino acids long. The CDR3 here is CASSPGPSYEQYF. DNA of the CDR3: TGTGCCAGCAGTCCCGGACCATCCTACGAGCAGTACTTC.

As for this clonotype: This may stem from a read error, because a much larger clone lies one nucleotide away. The chain is built from TRBV7-9 and TRBJ2-5; perhaps TRBD2 as D (6 bases). The J call may be wrong; the DNA end is better matched by TRBJ2-7. CDR3 size: 14 residues. Per the germline V gene, CDR1 is SEHNR and CDR2 is FQNEAQ (reference sequence). CDR3 sequence reads: CAGSLTGVDYEQYF. The CDR3 nucleotides read TGTGCCGGCAGCTTGACGGGAGTGGACTACGAGCAGTACTTC.

With regard to this clonotype: Given the absence of the conserved phenylalanine or tryptophan at the CDR3 end, a read error is likely. V usage is TRBV7-9 and J usage is TRBJ2-3; tentatively, D is TRBD2 (6 bases). With 4 bases removed from V and 4 bases from J, the gap between germline ends came to 18 bases. CDR3 length: 16 residues. Germline V gene lookup returns CDR1 SEHNR and CDR2 FQNEAQ (reference sequence). The chain's CDR3 is CASSSSWRGIADTQYL. The DNA of the CDR3 is TGTGCCAGCAGCTCCTCCTGGCGGGGCATCGCAGATACGCAGTATCTT.

This clonotype was seen ten or more times. For the CDR3, the DNA is TGTGCCAGTAGTATAGGGGACAGGAACAATCAGCCCCAGCATTTT. Amino acid sequence: CASSIGDRNNQPQHF. The chain couples TRBV19 to TRBJ1-5, with 8 bases matching TRBD1. The CDR3 spans 15 residues. The ends lost 1 base at V and 3 bases at J; junction bases unmatched: 2. CDR1 is LNHDA, CDR2 SQIVND, per germline (reference sequence).

This clonotype was detected only a few times. The rearrangement links TRBV15 to TRBJ1-6; no clear D. From germline, CDR1 is LNHNV and CDR2 YYDKDF (reference sequence). The V end was cut by 0 bases, the J end by 5 bases, with 8 bases between. The CDR3 loop spans 15 amino acids. CDR3 protein: CATSRDRKHNSPLHF. CDR3 coding DNA: TGTGCCACCAGCAGAGACAGAAAACATAATTCACCCCTCCACTTT.

This chain uses TRBV7-9 with TRBJ2-7, with 12 nucleotides matching TRBD2. Per germline, CDR1 SEHNR and CDR2 FQNEAQ (reference sequence). V was pared by 5 bases and J by 3 bases, with 8 bases of the junction left unmatched. There are 16 residues in the CDR3. CDR3 residues: CASSPGGLAGFYEQYF. For the CDR3, the DNA is TGTGCCAGCAGCCCTGGGGGACTAGCGGGCTTCTACGAGCAGTACTTC.

The J gene is TRBJ1-2, the V gene TRBV15; D is uncertain. Germline assignment: CDR1 LNHNV and CDR2 YYDKDF (reference sequence). The CDR3 spans 13 residues. With 3 bases removed from V and 7 bases from J, the gap between germline ends came to 12 bases. CDR3 bases: TGTGCCACCAGCAGCGGGGATCGTGCTGGCTACACCTTC. Residues: CATSSGDRAGYTF.

The V call is TRBV20-1, the J call TRBJ1-2, with 8 bases matching TRBD1. This CDR3 contains 13 residues. The junction had 10 bases not matched to a gene; V was cut back by 5 bases and J by 8 bases. Germline V gives CDR1 DFQATT, CDR2 SNEGSKA (reference sequence). CDR3 sequence reads: CSASGQGPGGYTF. The CDR3 DNA is TGCAGTGCTTCAGGACAGGGCCCAGGGGGCTACACCTTC.